The text below deals with one TCR beta chain. Its target antigen remains unknown. No clone much larger than this one lies a single base away; base qualities are absent. The method behind the library was PCR. Sequencing relied on an Illumina HiSeq 2500. Molecular barcoding was employed in the preparation of TCR libraries, with unique molecular identifiers being used to normalize TCRbeta repertoire quantification. TCRdb cleaned the public reads at Q25 with fastp, built clones with MiXCR and kept in-frame beta chains. Every entry covers one CDR3 protein and lists the most common genes and DNA from its rows. For this sample the table gives more than 400,000 distinct CDR3 sequences, of which roughly 43% were detected only once. The top ten clones comprise around a quarter of the sample. V is clipped by 8 bases and J by 6 bases, and the sequence between their germline boundaries is 10 bases long. Counted from cysteine to phenylalanine, this CDR3 has 12 amino acids. Only the CDR3 DNA stays, 36 bases, in frame from base 1. Via the germline V gene, CDR1 is MNHEY and CDR2 SVGAGI.

This sample is part of a study of T-cell reconstitution after alpha-beta-depleted transplantation in children listed by TCRdb under 2016. The study in broad terms: Using TCR repertoire profiling, the study quantitatively followed how T-cell immune reconstitution unfolded in children after TCRalphabeta/CD19-depleted allogeneic hematopoietic cell transplantation.

Taken with the paper, the label for treatment or condition translates to: allogeneic hematopoietic cell transplantation with graft depleted of TCRalphabeta T cells and CD19 B cells. The transplant recipients were children given TCRalphabeta/CD19-depleted allogeneic hematopoietic cell grafts. Study-wide conclusions, independent of this receptor: Hyperexpanded clone frequencies declined over subsequent months; after one year, T-cell counts and TCRbeta diversity were mostly attributed to newly produced T cells. The high TCRbeta diversity at day 60 in some patients was ascribed to recipient T cells and intrathymic progenitors that had survived conditioning. The apparently early recovery of alphabetaT-cell counts about two months after transplant reportedly depended on only several hundred rapidly expanded clones that came from non-depleted graft cells.

The clonotype was recovered from a girl aged 2-10 years with aplastic anemia, due to receive a stem cell transplant. This receptor chain uses TRBV6-5 and TRBJ2-2; tentative D gene TRBD2, with 7 bases matching. This sample comprised PBMCs, obtained before TCRalphabeta/CD19-depleted stem cell transplant. The DNA sequence is given as TGTGCCAGCCACGGGGGGCCCGGGGAGCTGTTTTTT. This is translated as CASHGGPGELFF.